This paragraph covers one TCR beta chain sequence. The data derive from a study of blood T cell repertoires in COVID-19. The CDR3 runs 13 residues. From germline, CDR1 is GTSNPN and CDR2 SVGIG (reference sequence). Trimming cost V 2 bases and J 3 bases, with 10 bases left between them. Using immunoSEQ multiplex PCR, the repertoire was profiled, and TCRdb retains in-frame clones only, with some absent. The top ten clones hold approximately 7% of a sample with around 25,000 clones, about 70% of them seen once. The rearrangement joins TRBV30 to TRBJ1-2; maybe TRBD1 (6 bases). Input material: peripheral blood. This clonotype originated in a man between 50 and 59 years old with COVID-19, enrolled during active disease. Here the CDR3 DNA reads TGTGCCTGGAGTTCCGGGACACACTATGGCTACACCTTC. Translation gives CAWSSGTHYGYTF.